This TCR beta chain was documented in a study of OX40 agonist ivuxolimab in advanced cancers. TCRdb keeps only in-frame clones here, not all; method: immunoSEQ multiplex PCR. The sample shows under 65,000 clones, roughly nine tenths of them seen only once. This CDR3 is 13 amino acids long. Germline CDR1 MNHEY, CDR2 SMNVEV (reference sequence). The germline V and J ends were trimmed by 2 bases and 8 bases, with 12 bases remaining between them. The material sequenced was CD4+ or CD8+ T cells sorted from blood, taken in a trial of the OX40 agonist ivuxolimab. This TCR was sampled from an adult with an advanced solid tumor such as melanoma, head and neck, liver or kidney cancer. The chain uses TRBV27 and TRBJ1-2; D gene unclear. CDR3 DNA sequence: TGTGCCAGCAGTTTAACGGGGTCGTGGGGCTACACCTTC. The encoded protein is CASSLTGSWGYTF.